These 10 T cell receptor beta chains originate from one sample sequenced in a study of CD4 T cells in relation to SARS-CoV-2 and coronaviruses. No cognate antigen is known for these TCRs. The assay was immunoSEQ multiplex PCR, and TCRdb's table has in-frame clones only and misses some. The sample holds about 43,000 clones, roughly four fifths seen once. The sequencing input was naive CD4+ T cells from PBMCs, cultured in vitro. Noted subset: naive CD4+ T cells isolated by negative enrichment. The receptors originated from an adult with COVID-19.

The gene calls are TRBV29-1 and TRBJ1-1; no firm D call. V was pared by 1 base and J by 1 base, with 1 base between. Germline V gene lookup returns CDR1 SQVTM and CDR2 ANQGSEA. The CDR3 is 11 residues long. Written as DNA, the CDR3 is TGCAGCGTTGAAGGGAACACTGAAGCTTTCTTT. It translates to CSVEGNTEAFF.

The chain combines TRBV6-1 with TRBJ2-1; D may be TRBD1 (6 bases). Germline CDR1 MNHNS, CDR2 SASEGT. Trimming cost V 0 bases and J 7 bases, with 16 bases left between them. The CDR3 has 16 amino acids. The CDR3 bases are TGTGCCAGCAGTGAAGCGCTGGCAGGGGTGCGGAATGAGCAGTTCTTC. It encodes CASSEALAGVRNEQFF.

The V gene is TRBV24-1, the J gene TRBJ2-1; 10 positions agree with TRBD2. J was trimmed by 6 bases and V by 3 bases; bases with no gene match: 4. This CDR3 spans 15 amino acids. The germline CDR1 and CDR2 sequences are KGHDR and SFDVKD. The CDR3 here is CATSDLAGVGNEQFF. CDR3 bases: TGTGCCACCAGTGATCTAGCGGGAGTTGGCAATGAGCAGTTCTTC.

The rearrangement uses TRBV2 and TRBJ2-1; no clear D gene. Trimming shortened V by 6 bases and J by 4 bases, and 4 bases separated the two germline ends. Germline loops: CDR1 SNHLY, CDR2 FYNNEI. CDR3 length equals 11 residues. The CDR3 reads CASSVYNEQFF. CDR3 nucleotide sequence: TGTGCCAGCAGCGTATACAATGAGCAGTTCTTC.

The chain uses TRBV28 and TRBJ1-2, with D tentatively TRBD1 (6 bases). The CDR3 contains 15 residues. Trimming stripped 5 bases from V and 5 bases from J, with 18 bases between. Germline V lookup: CDR1 MDHEN, CDR2 SYDVKM. CDR3 bases: TGTGCCAGCAGTCATAACAGGCGGGACACTTATGGCTACACCTTC. As protein: CASSHNRRDTYGYTF.

This rearrangement joins TRBV28 to TRBJ1-4; D is uncertain. The germline V gene has CDR1 MDHEN and CDR2 SYDVKM. This CDR3 comprises 14 residues. V was pared by 6 bases and J by 0 bases, with 8 bases between. In nucleotides, the CDR3 is TGTGCCAGCAGGTACGGCCCAACTAATGAAAAACTGTTTTTT. Translating gives CASRYGPTNEKLFF.

V gene TRBV7-9 combines with J gene TRBJ2-6; possible D gene TRBD2, 6 bases. V shed 5 bases and J shed 2 bases, with 13 bases lying between them. The germline V gene encodes CDR1 SEHNR and CDR2 FQNEAQ (reference sequence). CDR3 length: 16 amino acids. The CDR3, as DNA: TGTGCCAGCAGCCGGGCGGGAAGGGCTGGGGCCAACGTCCTGACTTTC. Translation gives CASSRAGRAGANVLTF.

CDR3 residues: CASRPNTGMGANEQFF. In DNA form, the CDR3 reads TGTGCCAGTAGGCCGAACACAGGGATGGGTGCGAATGAGCAGTTCTTC. The chain carries TRBV19 and TRBJ2-1; D possibly corresponds to TRBD1 (6 bases). The CDR3 has 16 residues. Germline CDR1 reads LNHDA; CDR2 reads SQIVND (reference sequence). Trimming stripped 6 bases from V and 7 bases from J, with 22 bases between.

The chain joins TRBV19 to TRBJ1-6; possibly TRBD1 for D (6 bases). Trimming cost V 5 bases and J 5 bases, with 19 bases left between them. In germline, CDR1 is LNHDA, CDR2 SQIVND (reference sequence). This CDR3 comprises 17 residues. The CDR3 reads CASSRDPRQANNSPLHF. CDR3 DNA sequence: TGTGCCAGTAGTCGAGACCCTAGACAGGCGAATAATTCACCCCTCCACTTT.

This clone was recorded once. The V call is TRBV10-3, the J call TRBJ2-5; 9 bases agree with TRBD1. The CDR3 covers 15 residues. Germline V gene sequence: CDR1 ENHRY, CDR2 SYGVKD. Trimming cost V 4 bases and J 4 bases; bases outside gene matches: 7. Here the CDR3 DNA reads TGTGCCATCAGTGCACGGGACAGGGTATTAGAGACCCAGTACTTC. Amino acid sequence: CAISARDRVLETQYF.